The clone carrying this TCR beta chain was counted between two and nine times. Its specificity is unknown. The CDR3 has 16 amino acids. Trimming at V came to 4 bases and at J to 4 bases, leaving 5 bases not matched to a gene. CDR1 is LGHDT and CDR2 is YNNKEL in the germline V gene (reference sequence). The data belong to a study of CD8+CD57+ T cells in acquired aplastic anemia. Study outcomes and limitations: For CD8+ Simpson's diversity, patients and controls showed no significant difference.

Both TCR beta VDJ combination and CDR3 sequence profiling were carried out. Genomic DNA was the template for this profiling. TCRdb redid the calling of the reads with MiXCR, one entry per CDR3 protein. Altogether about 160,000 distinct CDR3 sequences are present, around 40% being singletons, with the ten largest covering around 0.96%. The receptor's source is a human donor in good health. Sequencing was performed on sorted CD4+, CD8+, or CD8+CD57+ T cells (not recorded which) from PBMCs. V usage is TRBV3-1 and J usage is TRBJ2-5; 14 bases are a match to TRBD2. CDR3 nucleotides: TGTGCCAGCAGCCGGCAGACTAGCGGGAGGGGAGAGACCCAGTACTTC. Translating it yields CASSRQTSGRGETQYF.